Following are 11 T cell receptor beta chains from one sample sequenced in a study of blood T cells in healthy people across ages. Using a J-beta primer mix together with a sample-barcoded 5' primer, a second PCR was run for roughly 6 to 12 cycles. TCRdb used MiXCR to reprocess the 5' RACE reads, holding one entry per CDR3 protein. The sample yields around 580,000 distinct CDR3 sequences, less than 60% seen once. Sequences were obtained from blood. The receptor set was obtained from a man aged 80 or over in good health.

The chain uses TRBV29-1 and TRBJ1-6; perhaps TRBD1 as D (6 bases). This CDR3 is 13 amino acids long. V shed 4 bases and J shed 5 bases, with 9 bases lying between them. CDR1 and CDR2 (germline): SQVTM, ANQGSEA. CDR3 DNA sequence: TGCAGCGTTGGAGACAGGAATAATTCACCCCTCCACTTT. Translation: CSVGDRNNSPLHF. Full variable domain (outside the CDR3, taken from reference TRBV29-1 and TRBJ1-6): SAVISQKPSRDICQRGTSLTIQCQVDSQVTMMFWYRQQPGQSLTLIATANQGSEATYESGFVIDKFPISRPNLTFSTLTVSNMSPEDSSIYLCSVGDRNNSPLHFGNGTRLTVT.

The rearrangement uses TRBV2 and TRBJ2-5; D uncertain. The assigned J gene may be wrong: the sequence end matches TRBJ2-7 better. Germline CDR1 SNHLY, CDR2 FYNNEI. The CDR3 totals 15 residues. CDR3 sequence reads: CASSEQGSNINEQYF. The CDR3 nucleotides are TGTGCCAGCAGTGAACAAGGAAGTAACATAAACGAGCAGTACTTC.

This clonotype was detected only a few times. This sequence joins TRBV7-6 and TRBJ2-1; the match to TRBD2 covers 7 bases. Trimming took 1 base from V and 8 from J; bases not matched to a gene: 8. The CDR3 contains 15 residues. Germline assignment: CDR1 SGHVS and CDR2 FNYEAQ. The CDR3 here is CASSLGTRAAHEQFF. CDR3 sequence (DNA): TGTGCCAGCAGCTTAGGGACTAGGGCCGCGCATGAGCAGTTCTTC.

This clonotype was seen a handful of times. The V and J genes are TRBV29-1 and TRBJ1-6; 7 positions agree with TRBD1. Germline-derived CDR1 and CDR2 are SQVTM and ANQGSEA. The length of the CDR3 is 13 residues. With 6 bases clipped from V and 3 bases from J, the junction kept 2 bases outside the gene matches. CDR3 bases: TGCAGCGTAGGACAGGTCTATAATTCACCCCTCCACTTT. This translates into CSVGQVYNSPLHF.

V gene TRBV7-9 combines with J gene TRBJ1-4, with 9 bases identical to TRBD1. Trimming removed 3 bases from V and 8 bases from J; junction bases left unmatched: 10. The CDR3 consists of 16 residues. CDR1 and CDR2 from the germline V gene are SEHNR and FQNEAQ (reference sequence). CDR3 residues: CASSLNPGTGKEKLFF. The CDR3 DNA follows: TGTGCCAGCAGCTTGAATCCCGGGACAGGGAAGGAAAAACTGTTTTTT.

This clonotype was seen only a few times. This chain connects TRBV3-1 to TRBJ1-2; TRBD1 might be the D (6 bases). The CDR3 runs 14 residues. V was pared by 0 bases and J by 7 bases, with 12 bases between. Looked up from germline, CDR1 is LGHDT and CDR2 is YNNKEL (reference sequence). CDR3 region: CASSQDARQVGYTF. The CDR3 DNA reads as TGTGCCAGCAGCCAAGATGCGAGACAGGTTGGCTACACCTTC. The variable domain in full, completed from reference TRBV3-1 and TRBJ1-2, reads DTAVSQTPKYLVTQMGNDKSIKCEQNLGHDTMYWYKQDSKKFLKIMFSYNNKELIINETVPNRFSPKSPDKAHLNLHINSLELGDSAVYFCASSQDARQVGYTFGSGTRLTVV.

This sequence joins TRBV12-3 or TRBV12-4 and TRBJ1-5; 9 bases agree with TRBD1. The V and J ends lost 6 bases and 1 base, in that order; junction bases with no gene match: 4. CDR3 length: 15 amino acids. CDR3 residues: CASRLGQGSNQPQHF. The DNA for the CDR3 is TGTGCCAGCAGACTCGGACAGGGGAGCAATCAGCCCCAGCATTTT.

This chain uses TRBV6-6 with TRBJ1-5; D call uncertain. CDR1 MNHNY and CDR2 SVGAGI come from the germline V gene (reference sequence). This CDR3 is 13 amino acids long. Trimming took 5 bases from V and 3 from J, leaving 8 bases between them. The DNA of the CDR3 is TGTGCCAGCAGTGACCGGGCCAATCAGCCCCAGCATTTT. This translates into CASSDRANQPQHF.

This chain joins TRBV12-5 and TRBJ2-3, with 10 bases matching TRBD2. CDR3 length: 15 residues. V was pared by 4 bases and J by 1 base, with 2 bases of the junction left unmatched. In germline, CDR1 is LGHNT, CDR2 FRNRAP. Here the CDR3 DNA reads TGTGCTAGTGGTTGGGGGACTAGCGGCACAGATACGCAGTATTTT. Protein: CASGWGTSGTDTQYF.

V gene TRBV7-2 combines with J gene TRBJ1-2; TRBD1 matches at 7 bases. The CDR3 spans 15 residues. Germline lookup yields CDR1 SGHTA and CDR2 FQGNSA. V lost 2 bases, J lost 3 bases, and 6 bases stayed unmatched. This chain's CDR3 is CASSLSQGWYYGYTF. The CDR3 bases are TGTGCCAGCAGCTTATCACAGGGGTGGTACTATGGCTACACCTTC.

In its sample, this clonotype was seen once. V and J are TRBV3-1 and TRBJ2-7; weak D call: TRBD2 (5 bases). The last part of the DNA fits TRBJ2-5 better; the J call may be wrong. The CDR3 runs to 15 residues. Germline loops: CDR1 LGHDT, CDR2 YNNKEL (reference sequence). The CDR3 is CASSQELRRQETQYF. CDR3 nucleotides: TGTGCCAGCAGCCAAGAGCTGCGGAGGCAAGAGACCCAGTACTTC.